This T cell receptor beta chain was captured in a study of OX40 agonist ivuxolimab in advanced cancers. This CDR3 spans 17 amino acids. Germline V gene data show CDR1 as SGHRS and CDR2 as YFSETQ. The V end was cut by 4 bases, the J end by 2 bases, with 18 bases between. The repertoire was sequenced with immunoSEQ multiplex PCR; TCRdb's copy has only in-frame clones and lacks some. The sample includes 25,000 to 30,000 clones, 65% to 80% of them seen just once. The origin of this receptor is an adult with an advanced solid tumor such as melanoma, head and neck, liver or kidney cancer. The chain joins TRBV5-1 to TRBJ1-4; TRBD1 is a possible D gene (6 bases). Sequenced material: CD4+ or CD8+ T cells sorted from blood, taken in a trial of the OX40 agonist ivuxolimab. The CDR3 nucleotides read TGCGCCAGCAGCCTAACTTCCACAGGGATCACTAATGAAAAACTGTTTTTT. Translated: CASSLTSTGITNEKLFF.